The 28 T cell receptor beta chains in this list originate from one sample, sequenced in a study of cytomegalovirus exposure and HLA in healthy donors (dated by TCRdb to the late 2010s). The library was prepared using the immunoSEQ multiplex PCR assay. The multiplex PCR relied on a mix of 60 forward primers for TCR Vbeta segments and 13 reverse primers for TCR Jbeta segments. TCRdb stores this immuneACCESS table with in-frame sequences only. Part of the clones is absent; in the studies checked, under half of the shortfall reflects unresolved V genes, and no reason is known for the rest. The sample table shows approximately 160,000 clones, and 80% are seen once. The ten largest clones capture roughly 2% of the sample. Sequenced material: PBMCs. These receptors originate from a human donor in good health.

The chain combines TRBV6-1 with TRBJ2-1; D not certain. V dropped 8 bases and J dropped 0 bases, with 8 bases sitting between them. Germline CDR1 reads MNHNS; CDR2 reads SASEGT. The CDR3 is 13 amino acids. The CDR3 nucleotides read TGTGCCAGCGCGCGAAGCTCCTACAATGAGCAGTTCTTC. This encodes CASARSSYNEQFF.

The V call is TRBV7-8, the J call TRBJ2-7; 10 bases map to TRBD1. CDR1 is SGHVS, CDR2 FQNEAQ, per germline. The CDR3 is 15 residues long. The J segment lost 6 bases and the V segment lost 5 bases, leaving 10 bases of the junction unmatched. Written as DNA, the CDR3 is TGTGCCAGCAGCGCCCAGACAGGGGGCCGGGTCGAGCAGTACTTC. It specifies CASSAQTGGRVEQYF.

The V gene is TRBV7-6, the J gene TRBJ2-5; TRBD2 aligns across 8 bases. V dropped 5 bases and J dropped 5; count of bases not matched to a gene: 13. The CDR3 runs 16 residues. Germline values: CDR1 SGHVS, CDR2 FNYEAQ. CDR3 sequence reads: CASSPALAGTRETQYF. DNA for the CDR3: TGTGCCAGCAGCCCCGCGCTAGCGGGCACCAGGGAGACCCAGTACTTC.

The gene calls are TRBV15 and TRBJ2-1; TRBD1 matches at 8 bases. V trimming: 4 bases; J trimming: 0 bases; junction bases outside the gene matches: 2. CDR3 size: 15 residues. CDR1 and CDR2 from the germline V gene are LNHNV and YYDKDF (reference sequence). The CDR3 sequence: CATSIDRGSYNEQFF. CDR3 in DNA: TGTGCCACCAGCATAGACAGGGGCTCCTACAATGAGCAGTTCTTC.

CDR3 in amino acids: CASSPRQGFSNQPQHF. DNA for the CDR3: TGTGCCAGCAGTCCGCGACAGGGTTTTAGCAATCAGCCCCAGCATTTT. The genes are TRBV27 and TRBJ1-5; TRBD1 matches at 7 bases. The CDR3 is 16 amino acids. V lost 5 bases, J lost 0 bases, and 7 bases stayed unmatched. The germline gives CDR1 MNHEY, CDR2 SMNVEV (reference sequence).

This chain connects TRBV7-2 to TRBJ1-2, with 9 nucleotides matching TRBD1. CDR1 is SGHTA, CDR2 FQGNSA, per germline. J was trimmed by 8 bases and V by 3 bases; bases with no gene match: 10. This CDR3 is 15 amino acids long. The DNA for the CDR3 is TGTGCCAGCAGCTTGGGGACAGGGATGTCGAAGGGCTACACCTTC. Encoded protein: CASSLGTGMSKGYTF.

V usage is TRBV4-1 and J usage is TRBJ1-6, with D perhaps matching TRBD1 (5 bases). The CDR3 runs to 17 residues. Germline CDR1 MGHRA, CDR2 YSYEKL. V lost 6 bases and J 1 base, leaving 16 bases between the germline ends. CDR3 loop: CASSVPGFMSYNSPLHF. The CDR3 bases are TGCGCCAGCAGTGTCCCAGGGTTTATGTCCTATAATTCACCCCTCCACTTT.

The genes are TRBV6-6 and TRBJ2-3; tentatively, D is TRBD2 (6 bases). Germline V gene data show CDR1 as MNHNY and CDR2 as SVGAGI (reference sequence). V lost 8 bases to trimming and J lost 4 bases, with 10 bases between them. CDR3 length: 12 amino acids. CDR3: CASGGNADTQYF. The CDR3 DNA follows: TGTGCCAGCGGCGGGAATGCAGATACGCAGTATTTT.

The genes are TRBV7-9 and TRBJ2-2, with D tentatively TRBD2 (5 bases). The germline V and J ends were trimmed by 7 bases and 6 bases, with 15 bases remaining between them. The CDR3 runs 14 residues. Germline V lookup: CDR1 SEHNR, CDR2 FQNEAQ (reference sequence). CDR3 nucleotides: TGTGCCAGCAACGAGGTGGAGCGGCCCGGGGAGCTGTTTTTT. Translation: CASNEVERPGELFF. Combining the CDR3 with reference TRBV7-9 and TRBJ2-2 gives the whole variable domain DTGVSQNPRHKITKRGQNVTFRCDPISEHNRLYWYRQTLGQGPEFLTYFQNEAQLEKSRLLSDRFSAERPKGSFSTLEIQRTEQGDSAMYLCASNEVERPGELFFGEGSRLTVL.

CDR3 residues: CSVSTQGGGTDTQYF. The CDR3 bases are TGCAGCGTTTCCACCCAAGGGGGAGGCACAGATACGCAGTATTTT. The J gene is TRBJ2-3, the V gene TRBV29-1; TRBD1 might be the D (6 bases). CDR3 length: 15 residues. V was shortened by 5 bases and J by 1 base, with 16 bases between the two germline ends. CDR1 is SQVTM and CDR2 is ANQGSEA in the germline V gene.

The genes are TRBV25-1 and TRBJ2-7, with D maybe TRBD1 (5 bases). Germline lookup yields CDR1 MGHDK and CDR2 SYGVNS. This CDR3 has 12 residues. V lost 3 bases and J lost 6, with 9 bases in between. The CDR3 region has the DNA TGTGCCAGCAGTGACAGGGTGGGCGAGCAGTACTTC. It specifies CASSDRVGEQYF.

V is TRBV25-1 and J is TRBJ2-3; 15 bases are a match to TRBD2. The germline V gene has CDR1 MGHDK and CDR2 SYGVNS. Trimming removed 2 bases from V and 6 bases from J; junction bases left unmatched: 9. This CDR3 has 18 amino acids. The CDR3 bases are TGTGCCAGCAGTGAACTGGGGACTAGCGGGGGGCCTGGTGATACGCAGTATTTT. Translated: CASSELGTSGGPGDTQYF.

This clone came up once. The chain joins TRBV6-4 to TRBJ2-2, with unresolved D. The V end lost 5 bases, the J end lost 4 bases, and 17 bases lay between the germline ends. The CDR3 is 16 residues long. Germline values: CDR1 MRHNA, CDR2 SNTAGT. CDR3 protein: CASSRLPSAGTGELFF. DNA of the CDR3: TGTGCCAGCAGTCGGTTACCTTCAGCAGGCACCGGGGAGCTGTTTTTT.

The chain uses TRBV7-2 and TRBJ1-2, with D possibly being TRBD1 (6 bases). Germline values: CDR1 SGHTA, CDR2 FQGNSA. The CDR3 is 13 amino acids. V shed 5 bases and J shed 4 bases, with 11 bases lying between them. CDR3 coding DNA: TGTGCCAGCAGCGGAAGGACAGCCTATGGCTACACCTTC. Its protein product is CASSGRTAYGYTF.

The V and J genes are TRBV11-2 and TRBJ1-4, with 8 nucleotides matching TRBD1. The germline V gene encodes CDR1 SGHAT and CDR2 FQNNGV. The CDR3 has 15 residues. V was clipped by 5 bases and J by 7 bases; unmatched bases: 9. DNA of the CDR3: TGTGCCAGCAGCGGACAGACAGGGGTCGGTGAAAAACTGTTTTTT. Its translation is CASSGQTGVGEKLFF.

Concerning this clone: A read error may produce the germline difference seen at one junction end. This rearrangement joins TRBV7-7 to TRBJ2-3, with 9 nucleotides matching TRBD2. CDR1 SSHAT and CDR2 FNYEAQ come from the germline V gene (reference sequence). The CDR3 extends over 17 amino acids. The CDR3 DNA reads TGTGCTAGCAGCTTAGAGCTAGCGGGGTTTCCCACAGATACGCAGTATTTT. Translation: CASSLELAGFPTDTQYF.

This clone was seen a single time. The rearrangement links TRBV7-2 to TRBJ2-7, with D unclear. Trimming stripped 3 bases from V and 0 bases from J, with 6 bases between. Germline-derived CDR1 and CDR2 are SGHTA and FQGNSA. This CDR3 spans 13 amino acids. In nucleotides, the CDR3 is TGTGCCAGCAGCTTCCCGAGCTCCTACGAGCAGTACTTC. This gives the protein CASSFPSSYEQYF.

The J gene is TRBJ2-3, the V gene TRBV7-2, with TRBD2 identical over 9 bases. CDR1 is SGHTA, CDR2 FQGNSA, per germline. Trimming removed 5 bases from V and 0 bases from J; junction bases left unmatched: 12. The CDR3 contains 18 residues. CDR3 sequence reads: CASSRPAGGLSSTDTQYF. As DNA, the CDR3 is TGTGCCAGCAGCCGACCAGCGGGGGGTCTATCTAGCACAGATACGCAGTATTTT.

This clone has only a few counts. J is TRBJ1-3 and V is TRBV27; D is possibly TRBD1 (6 bases). V shed 3 bases and J shed 3 bases, with 12 bases lying between them. From germline, CDR1 is MNHEY and CDR2 SMNVEV (reference sequence). The CDR3 spans 15 residues. The CDR3 DNA follows: TGTGCCAGCAGTTTGGCGGGGGCCGGTGGAAACACCATATATTTT. This gives the protein CASSLAGAGGNTIYF.

The genes are TRBV5-1 and TRBJ2-7; 8 bases map to TRBD2. The trim removed 1 base at V and 5 bases at J, leaving 8 bases unmatched. The CDR3 covers 15 residues. CDR1 is SGHRS, CDR2 YFSETQ, per germline. The CDR3: CASSLNPSGGNEQYF. CDR3 nucleotide sequence: TGCGCCAGCAGCTTGAATCCCAGCGGGGGAAACGAGCAGTACTTC.

The genes are TRBV5-4 and TRBJ2-7; 8 bases are a match to TRBD1. CDR3 length: 14 residues. The V and J ends lost 4 bases and 5 bases, in that order; junction bases with no gene match: 8. Per the germline V gene, CDR1 is SGHNT and CDR2 is YYREEE (reference sequence). The CDR3 region is CASSEIDRGNEQYF. The CDR3 bases are TGTGCCAGCAGCGAAATAGACAGGGGTAACGAGCAGTACTTC.

The rearrangement links TRBV5-1 to TRBJ2-7, with 10 bases lining up with TRBD2. The CDR3 contains 16 residues. V shed 0 bases, J shed 0 bases, and the junction held 3 bases outside the gene matches. The germline gives CDR1 SGHRS, CDR2 YFSETQ. CDR3: CASSLGLAGASYEQYF. The CDR3, as DNA: TGCGCCAGCAGCTTGGGTCTAGCGGGGGCCTCCTACGAGCAGTACTTC.

The chain has TRBV18 and TRBJ2-7; 7 bases fit TRBD1. Germline V lookup: CDR1 KGHSH, CDR2 LQKENI. V lost 2 bases, J lost 0 bases, and 1 base stayed unmatched. This CDR3 region has 14 residues. The CDR3 region is CASSPTGVSYEQYF. DNA for the CDR3: TGTGCCAGCTCACCAACAGGGGTCTCCTACGAGCAGTACTTC.

V gene TRBV13 combines with J gene TRBJ2-1, with TRBD2 matching 7 bases. From germline, CDR1 is PRHDT and CDR2 FYEKMQ (reference sequence). V was pared by 4 bases and J by 0 bases, with 12 bases of the junction left unmatched. This CDR3 comprises 18 residues. CDR3 nucleotide sequence: TGTGCCAGCAGCTCGGTGACTAGCCCTTTGAGCTCCTACAATGAGCAGTTCTTC. Its protein product is CASSSVTSPLSSYNEQFF.

The V and J genes are TRBV11-3 and TRBJ2-7; D remains unclear. V was cut by 1 base and J by 2 bases, with 9 bases left in between. Germline assignment: CDR1 SGHNT and CDR2 YENEEA. The length of the CDR3 is 14 residues. In DNA, the CDR3 is TGTGCCAGCAGCTTAGTCACAGAGACCTACGAGCAGTACTTC. Its protein is CASSLVTETYEQYF.

The CDR3 spells CASRDRDRLYGYTF. In nucleotides, the CDR3 is TGTGCCAGCAGGGACCGGGACAGGCTCTATGGCTACACCTTC. The chain couples TRBV5-4 to TRBJ1-2; 8 nucleotides agree with TRBD1. This CDR3 is 14 amino acids long. With 5 bases clipped from V and 4 bases from J, the junction kept 7 bases outside the gene matches. Looked up from germline, CDR1 is SGHNT and CDR2 is YYREEE (reference sequence).

The chain is built from TRBV10-3 and TRBJ1-5; D is ambiguous. The germline CDR1 and CDR2 sequences are ENHRY and SYGVKD. V was cut by 3 bases and J by 0 bases, with 12 bases left in between. This CDR3 has 16 residues. The CDR3, as DNA: TGTGCCATCAGTGAAGAGGTAGGATATAGCAATCAGCCCCAGCATTTT. Translated, it gives CAISEEVGYSNQPQHF.

The gene calls are TRBV7-2 and TRBJ2-5, with D perhaps TRBD1 (5 bases). The V end lost 1 base, the J end lost 2 bases, and 8 bases lay between the germline ends. Germline V CDR1 and CDR2: SGHTA, FQGNSA. The CDR3 is 14 amino acids. CDR3 loop: CASSLGPGQETQYF. CDR3 sequence (DNA): TGTGCCAGCAGCTTAGGGCCAGGGCAAGAGACCCAGTACTTC.